This TCR beta chain was retrieved from a study of radiation and T cells in renal cell carcinoma. Time point noted: baseline pretreatment blood. Treatment given: 15 Gy SBRT to primary tumor, nephrectomy 4 weeks later. V lost 8 bases to trimming and J lost 0 bases, with 18 bases between them. Germline values: CDR1 LNHDA, CDR2 SQIVND (reference sequence). This CDR3 has 16 residues. The protocol was immunoSEQ multiplex PCR, while the TCRdb copy is restricted to in-frame clones and leaves out a portion. There are 55,000 to 65,000 clones in the sample; about three quarters occur only once, and under 7.5% lies in the top ten.

This clonotype originated in a man aged 55 to 69 with renal cell carcinoma. The J gene is TRBJ2-3, the V gene TRBV19; the D gene is possibly TRBD1 (6 bases). The starting material was blood, obtained from a patient whose treatment included radiotherapy and nephrectomy. The CDR3 loop is CASRGLDSMSTDTQYF. DNA for the CDR3: TGTGCCAGTCGAGGTCTGGACAGCATGAGCACAGATACGCAGTATTTT.